This T cell receptor beta chain was identified in a study of blood T cell repertoires in COVID-19. Only in-frame clones appear in the TCRdb table, and some are missing; sequencing was by immunoSEQ multiplex PCR. The sample contains some 27,000 clones, roughly 87% of which appear only once. Sequencing was performed on peripheral blood. This receptor was obtained from a human donor in a cohort sampled during active COVID-19.

The CDR3 DNA follows: TGTGCCAGCAGCCTTACGACGGGGAGCTTACGCGAGACCCAGTACTTC. Protein product: CASSLTTGSLRETQYF. V gene TRBV5-6 combines with J gene TRBJ2-5, with a tentative D call TRBD2 (5 bases). The length of the CDR3 is 16 residues. Germline assignment: CDR1 SGHDT and CDR2 YYEEEE. V was cut by 4 bases and J by 5 bases, with 21 bases left in between.